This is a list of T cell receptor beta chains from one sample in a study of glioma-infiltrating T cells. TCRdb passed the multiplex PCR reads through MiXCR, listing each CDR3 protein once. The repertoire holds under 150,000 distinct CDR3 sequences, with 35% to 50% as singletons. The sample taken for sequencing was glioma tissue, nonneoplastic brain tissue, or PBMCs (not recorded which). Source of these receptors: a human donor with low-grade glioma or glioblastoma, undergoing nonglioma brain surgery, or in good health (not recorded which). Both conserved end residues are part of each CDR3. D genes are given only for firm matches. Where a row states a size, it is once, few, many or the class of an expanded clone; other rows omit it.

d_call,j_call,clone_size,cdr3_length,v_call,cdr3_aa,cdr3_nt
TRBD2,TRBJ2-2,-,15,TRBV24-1,CATSDRGANTGELFF,TGTGCCACCAGTGACCGGGGGGCGAACACCGGGGAGCTGTTTTTT
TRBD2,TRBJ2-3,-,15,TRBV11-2,CASSQSSGDTDTQYF,TGTGCCAGCAGCCAATCAAGCGGGGACACAGATACGCAGTATTTT
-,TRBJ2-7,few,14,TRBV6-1,CASRPLWTSYEQYF,TGTGCCAGCAGACCCCTTTGGACATCCTACGAGCAGTACTTC
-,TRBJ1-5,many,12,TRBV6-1,CASSDSNQPQHF,TGTGCCAGCAGTGACAGTAATCAGCCCCAGCATTTT
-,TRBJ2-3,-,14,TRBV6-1,CASMEFRGTDTQYF,TGTGCCAGCATGGAGTTCCGGGGGACAGATACGCAGTATTTT
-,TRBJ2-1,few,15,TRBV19,CASSMQAHPYNEQFF,TGTGCCAGTAGTATGCAGGCCCACCCCTACAATGAGCAGTTCTTC
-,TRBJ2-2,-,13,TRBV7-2,CASSLEYTGELFF,TGTGCCAGCAGCTTAGAATACACCGGGGAGCTGTTTTTT
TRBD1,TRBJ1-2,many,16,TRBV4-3,CASSQELGQENYGYTF,TGCGCCAGCAGCCAAGAGCTAGGACAGGAGAACTATGGCTACACCTTC
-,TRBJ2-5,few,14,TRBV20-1,CSGHTTGLEETQYF,TGCAGTGGGCATACAACGGGTCTTGAGGAGACCCAGTACTTC
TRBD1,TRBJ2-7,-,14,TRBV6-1,CASKTGGPPYEQYF,TGTGCCAGCAAAACAGGGGGACCCCCCTACGAGCAGTACTTC
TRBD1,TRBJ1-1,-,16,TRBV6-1,CPSIKGQGQQNTEAFF,TGTCCCAGCATCAAAGGACAGGGACAACAGAACACTGAAGCTTTCTTT
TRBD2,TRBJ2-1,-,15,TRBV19,CASSISGSYSNEQFF,TGTGCCAGTAGTATAAGCGGGAGTTACTCCAATGAGCAGTTCTTC
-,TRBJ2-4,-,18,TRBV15,CATSKRSGREATKNIQYF,TGTGCCACCAGCAAGAGGTCGGGAAGGGAGGCGACCAAAAACATTCAGTACTTC
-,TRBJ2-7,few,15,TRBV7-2,CASSVGGGATREQYF,TGTGCCAGCAGCGTGGGAGGCGGGGCCACTAGGGAGCAGTACTTC
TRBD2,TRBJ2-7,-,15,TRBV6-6,CASSYSLAGAYEQYF,TGTGCCAGCAGTTACTCGCTAGCGGGAGCCTACGAGCAGTACTTC
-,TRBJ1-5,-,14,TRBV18,CASSLHRDSQPQHF,TGTGCCAGCTCGCTCCACAGGGATTCTCAGCCCCAGCATTTT
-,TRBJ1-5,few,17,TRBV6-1,CASSESWTAYSNQPQHF,TGTGCCAGCAGTGAAAGCTGGACAGCATATAGCAATCAGCCCCAGCATTTT
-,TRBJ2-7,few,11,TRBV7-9,CASSSQYEQYF,TGTGCCAGCAGCTCGCAGTACGAGCAGTACTTC
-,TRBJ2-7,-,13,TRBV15,CATSRDVAGEQYF,TGTGCCACCAGCAGAGATGTAGCCGGCGAGCAGTACTTC
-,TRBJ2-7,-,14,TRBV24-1,CATSDGSLGHEQYF,TGTGCCACCAGTGACGGCTCTCTTGGGCACGAGCAGTACTTC
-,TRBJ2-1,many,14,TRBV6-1,CASSRGPSYNEQFF,TGTGCCAGCAGTCGCGGCCCATCCTACAATGAGCAGTTCTTC
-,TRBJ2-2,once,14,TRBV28,CASSLWLNTGELFF,TGTGCCAGCAGTTTATGGCTGAATACCGGGGAGCTGTTTTTT
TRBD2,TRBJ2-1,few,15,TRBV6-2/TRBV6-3,CASTPGTSGGTEQFF,TGTGCCAGCACCCCTGGGACTAGCGGGGGTACAGAGCAGTTCTTC
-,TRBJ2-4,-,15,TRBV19,CASRVVAGAKNIQYF,TGTGCCAGTAGGGTGGTTGCTGGAGCCAAAAACATTCAGTACTTC
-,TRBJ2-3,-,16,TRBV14,CASSPIWRGTTDTQYF,TGTGCCAGCAGCCCAATTTGGAGGGGGACCACAGATACGCAGTATTTT
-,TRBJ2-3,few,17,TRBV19,CASSIAPTEPSTDTQYF,TGTGCCAGTAGTATAGCCCCGACAGAACCTAGCACAGATACGCAGTATTTT
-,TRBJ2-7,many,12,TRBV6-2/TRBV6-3,CASSYYAYEQYF,TGTGCCAGCAGTTACTATGCCTACGAGCAGTACTTC
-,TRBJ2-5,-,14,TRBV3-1,CASSQVYGKETQYF,TGTGCCAGCAGCCAAGTTTACGGGAAAGAGACCCAGTACTTC
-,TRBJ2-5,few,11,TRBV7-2,CASSLLQTQYF,TGTGCCAGCAGCTTACTGCAGACCCAGTACTTC
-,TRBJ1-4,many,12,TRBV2,CASKRNNEKLFF,TGTGCCAGCAAGCGGAATAATGAAAAACTGTTTTTT
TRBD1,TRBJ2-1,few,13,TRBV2,CASSGQKYNEQFF,TGTGCCAGTTCGGGACAGAAATACAATGAGCAGTTCTTC
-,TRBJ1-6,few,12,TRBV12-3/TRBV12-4,CASSRTRGPLHF,TGTGCCAGCAGTAGGACCCGAGGGCCCCTCCACTTT
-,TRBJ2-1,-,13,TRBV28,CASRGDPGNEQFF,TGTGCCAGCAGGGGGGACCCCGGAAATGAGCAGTTCTTC
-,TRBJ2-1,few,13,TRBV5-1,CASSLLARNEQFF,TGCGCCAGCAGCTTGCTCGCTAGAAATGAGCAGTTCTTC
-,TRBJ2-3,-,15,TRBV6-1,CASSRAGPSTDTQYF,TGTGCCAGCAGTAGGGCAGGGCCTTCCACAGATACGCAGTATTTT
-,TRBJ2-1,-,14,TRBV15,CATSRDRDNNEQFF,TGTGCCACCAGTCGCGACCGGGACAACAATGAGCAGTTCTTC
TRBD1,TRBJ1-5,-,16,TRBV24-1,CATSESGTAKDQPQHF,TGTGCCACCAGTGAATCCGGGACAGCTAAAGATCAGCCCCAGCATTTT
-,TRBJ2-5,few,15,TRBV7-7,CASSLVTGERETQYF,TGTGCTAGCAGCTTAGTCACGGGAGAGCGGGAGACCCAGTACTTC
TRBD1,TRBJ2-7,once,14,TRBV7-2,CASSDRQGAREQYF,TGTGCCAGCAGCGACCGACAGGGGGCGCGAGAGCAGTACTTC
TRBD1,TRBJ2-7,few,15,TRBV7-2,CASSFIPGQGDEQYF,TGTGCCAGCAGCTTTATACCGGGACAGGGGGACGAGCAGTACTTC
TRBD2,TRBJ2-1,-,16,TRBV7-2,CASSSGRGLAYNGQFF,TGTGCCAGCAGCTCCGGCCGCGGACTAGCTTACAATGGGCAGTTCTTC
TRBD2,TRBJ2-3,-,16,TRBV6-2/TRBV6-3,CASSYSLAGDADTQYF,TGTGCCAGCAGTTACTCTCTAGCGGGAGATGCAGATACGCAGTATTTT
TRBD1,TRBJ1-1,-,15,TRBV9,CASSVRGGAGTEAFF,TGTGCCAGCAGCGTACGAGGGGGCGCCGGTACTGAAGCTTTCTTT
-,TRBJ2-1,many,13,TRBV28,CASSLDLYNEQFF,TGTGCCAGCAGCCTTGACCTATACAATGAGCAGTTCTTC
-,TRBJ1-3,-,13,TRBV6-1,CASIDVGGNTIYF,TGTGCCAGCATCGATGTCGGTGGAAACACCATATATTTT
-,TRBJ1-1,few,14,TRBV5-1,CASSLEGRNTEAFF,TGCGCCAGCAGCTTGGAGGGCAGGAACACTGAAGCTTTCTTT
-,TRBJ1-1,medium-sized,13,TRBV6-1,CASSREANTEAFF,TGTGCCAGCAGCAGGGAGGCAAACACTGAAGCTTTCTTT
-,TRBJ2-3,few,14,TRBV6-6,CASSYRPSTDTQYF,TGTGCCAGCAGTTACCGGCCAAGCACGGATACGCAGTATTTT
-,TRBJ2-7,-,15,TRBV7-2,CASSFSASQTYEQYF,TGTGCCAGCAGCTTCTCGGCCAGCCAAACCTACGAGCAGTACTTC
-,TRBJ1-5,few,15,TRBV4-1,CASSQDWQINQPQHF,TGCGCCAGCAGCCAAGATTGGCAAATCAATCAGCCCCAGCATTTT
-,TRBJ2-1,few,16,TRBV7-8,CASSLSRSGSYNEQFF,TGTGCCAGCAGCTTAAGCCGCTCTGGCTCCTACAATGAGCAGTTCTTC
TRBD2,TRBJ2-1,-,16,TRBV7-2,CASSREVLAEYNKQFF,TGTGCCAGCAGCAGGGAAGTCCTAGCGGAGTACAATAAGCAGTTCTTC
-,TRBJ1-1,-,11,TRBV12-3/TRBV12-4,CASSLAVEAFF,TGTGCCAGCAGTTTAGCTGTTGAAGCTTTCTTT
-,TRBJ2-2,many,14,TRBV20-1,CSARSSVNTGELFF,TGCAGTGCTAGATCTAGCGTTAACACCGGGGAGCTGTTTTTT